This record covers a single TCR beta chain. The data were taken from a study of blood T cell repertoires in COVID-19. Across the study: The study drew acute and convalescent COVID-19 samples from the United States, Italy and Spain.

V lost 4 bases, J lost 4 bases, and 10 bases lay in between. Germline lookup yields CDR1 MNHEY and CDR2 SMNVEV (reference sequence). The CDR3 has 13 amino acids. Using immunoSEQ multiplex PCR, the repertoire was profiled, and TCRdb retains in-frame clones only, with some absent. This table holds about 420,000 clones, approximately 90% found once. The sequencing input was peripheral blood. V and J are TRBV27 and TRBJ1-1; no clear D. This clonotype was obtained from a man younger than 35 with COVID-19, enrolled during active disease. The CDR3 protein is CASSWEGGTEAFF. As DNA, the CDR3 is TGTGCCAGCAGTTGGGAGGGAGGCACTGAAGCTTTCTTT.